The 18 T cell receptor beta chains reported below all come from one sample, sequenced in a study of OX40 agonist ivuxolimab in advanced cancers. Clones were sequenced by immunoSEQ multiplex PCR, and TCRdb holds only the in-frame ones, with some missing. The sample contains tens of thousands of clones, 91% of which appear only once. The sample in question was CD4+ or CD8+ T cells sorted from blood, obtained in a trial of the OX40 agonist ivuxolimab. Every receptor here comes from an adult with an advanced solid tumor such as melanoma, head and neck, liver or kidney cancer.

Only one count was recorded for this clone. The J gene is TRBJ2-2, the V gene TRBV28; D call uncertain. Germline CDR1 MDHEN, CDR2 SYDVKM. This CDR3 has 13 residues. Trimming shortened V by 8 bases and J by 0 bases, and 7 bases separated the two germline ends. CDR3 sequence reads: CASGSSNTGELFF. The DNA of the CDR3 is TGTGCCAGCGGGTCTTCGAACACCGGGGAGCTGTTTTTT. The variable domain in full, completed from reference TRBV28 and TRBJ2-2, reads DVKVTQSSRYLVKRTGEKVFLECVQDMDHENMFWYRQDPGLGLRLIYFSYDVKMKEKGDIPEGYSVSREKKERFSLILESASTNQTSMYLCASGSSNTGELFFGEGSRLTVL.

The chain uses TRBV7-9 and TRBJ2-5; D is unclear. V dropped 7 bases and J dropped 1 base, with 10 bases sitting between them. The CDR3 covers 13 residues. Germline V lookup: CDR1 SEHNR, CDR2 FQNEAQ (reference sequence). CDR3 in DNA: TGTGCCAGCAAACTTGAAATCCAAGAGACCCAGTACTTC. Protein: CASKLEIQETQYF. Full variable domain (outside the CDR3, taken from reference TRBV7-9 and TRBJ2-5): DTGVSQNPRHKITKRGQNVTFRCDPISEHNRLYWYRQTLGQGPEFLTYFQNEAQLEKSRLLSDRFSAERPKGSFSTLEIQRTEQGDSAMYLCASKLEIQETQYFGPGTRLLVL.

The CDR3 DNA reads TGTGCCAGCAGTCCGTACCGGGGGGCTAATGAAAAACTGTTTTTT. Translated, it gives CASSPYRGANEKLFF. The V and J genes are TRBV28 and TRBJ1-4, with D possibly matching TRBD1 (5 bases). The CDR3 loop spans 15 amino acids. The ends were cut back, 5 bases at V and 3 bases at J, with 13 bases in the middle. Germline-derived CDR1 and CDR2 are MDHEN and SYDVKM.

The genes are TRBV27 and TRBJ2-3; D is undetermined. The ends were cut back, 6 bases at V and 5 bases at J, with 9 bases in the middle. Germline assignment: CDR1 MNHEY and CDR2 SMNVEV (reference sequence). The CDR3 is 12 amino acids. The CDR3 loop reads CASRSGGDTQYF. For the CDR3, the DNA is TGTGCCAGCAGATCAGGTGGAGATACGCAGTATTTT.

This rearrangement joins TRBV7-3 to TRBJ2-1, with 9 bases matching TRBD2. CDR3 length: 15 residues. In germline, CDR1 is SGHTA, CDR2 FQGTGA. V was pared by 3 bases and J by 2 bases, with 2 bases of the junction left unmatched. DNA for the CDR3: TGTGCCAGCAGCTTGTTAGCGGGAGCCTACAATGAGCAGTTCTTC. It yields the protein CASSLLAGAYNEQFF.

The chain links TRBV4-1 to TRBJ2-1; D gene ambiguous. The ends were cut back, 0 bases at V and 0 bases at J, with 18 bases in the middle. The CDR3 has 19 amino acids. The germline V gene has CDR1 MGHRA and CDR2 YSYEKL. CDR3 sequence reads: CASSQDWARSLSSYNEQFF. The CDR3 DNA reads TGCGCCAGCAGCCAAGATTGGGCGAGGTCCCTTAGCTCCTACAATGAGCAGTTCTTC.

The V gene is TRBV28, the J gene TRBJ1-2; no definite D call. Germline lookup yields CDR1 MDHEN and CDR2 SYDVKM. The CDR3 extends over 14 amino acids. The germline V and J ends were trimmed by 7 bases and 0 bases, with 12 bases remaining between them. This chain's CDR3 is CASKSGGSNYGYTF. The CDR3 DNA follows: TGTGCCAGCAAAAGTGGCGGATCTAACTATGGCTACACCTTC.

The chain combines TRBV9 with TRBJ2-5; D is uncertain. The V gene lost 0 bases and the J gene lost 5 bases, with 17 bases spanning the gap. This CDR3 is built from 16 residues. CDR1 and CDR2 from the germline V gene are SGDLS and YYNGEE. Written as DNA, the CDR3 is TGTGCCAGCAGCGTAGATCTGGCCATCGGGTTGGAGACCCAGTACTTC. Translating it yields CASSVDLAIGLETQYF. The variable domain in full, completed from reference TRBV9 and TRBJ2-5, reads DSGVTQTPKHLITATGQRVTLRCSPRSGDLSVYWYQQSLDQGLQFLIQYYNGEERAKGNILERFSAQQFPDLHSELNLSSLELGDSALYFCASSVDLAIGLETQYFGPGTRLLVL.

The chain uses TRBV13 and TRBJ2-1, with 13 bases identical to TRBD2. V lost 4 bases and J lost 2; bases outside the gene matches: 8. Germline loops: CDR1 PRHDT, CDR2 FYEKMQ (reference sequence). CDR3 length: 18 amino acids. For the CDR3, the DNA is TGTGCCAGCAGCTCCGGACTAGCGGGAGTGGTCACCTACAATGAGCAGTTCTTC. Its translation: CASSSGLAGVVTYNEQFF.

The chain has TRBV2 and TRBJ2-1; 12 positions agree with TRBD2. V was clipped by 3 bases and J by 4 bases; unmatched bases: 1. Germline V CDR1 and CDR2: SNHLY, FYNNEI. CDR3 size: 15 residues. CDR3 amino acids: CASSDGLAGYNEQFF. The CDR3 DNA follows: TGTGCCAGCAGTGACGGACTAGCGGGGTACAATGAGCAGTTCTTC.

The chain recombines TRBV7-9 with TRBJ2-3; D unclear. This CDR3 has 14 residues. Germline CDR1 SEHNR, CDR2 FQNEAQ (reference sequence). V lost 5 bases, J lost 1 base, and 10 bases lay in between. The CDR3 sequence is CASSTLGRTDTQYF. The CDR3 DNA is TGTGCCAGCAGCACTTTGGGCCGCACAGATACGCAGTATTTT.

The J gene is TRBJ1-5, the V gene TRBV5-4; D not resolved. From germline, CDR1 is SGHNT and CDR2 YYREEE (reference sequence). Trimming left V 0 bases short and J 5 bases short, with 6 bases between. The CDR3 covers 13 residues. The CDR3 region is CASSLDGDQPQHF. DNA of the CDR3: TGTGCCAGCAGCTTGGACGGGGATCAGCCCCAGCATTTT.

The gene calls are TRBV28 and TRBJ1-5; no clear D. Germline loops: CDR1 MDHEN, CDR2 SYDVKM. CDR3 size: 15 residues. V lost 3 bases and J 8 bases, leaving 17 bases between the germline ends. CDR3 residues: CASSFIDSRREPQHF. CDR3 coding DNA: TGTGCCAGCAGTTTCATTGACTCACGTCGAGAGCCCCAGCATTTT. Combining the CDR3 with reference TRBV28 and TRBJ1-5 gives the whole variable domain DVKVTQSSRYLVKRTGEKVFLECVQDMDHENMFWYRQDPGLGLRLIYFSYDVKMKEKGDIPEGYSVSREKKERFSLILESASTNQTSMYLCASSFIDSRREPQHFGDGTRLSIL.

The chain combines TRBV2 with TRBJ2-1, with 9 positions matching TRBD1. CDR1 is SNHLY and CDR2 is FYNNEI in the germline V gene. With 5 bases clipped from V and 8 bases from J, the junction kept 7 bases outside the gene matches. The CDR3 contains 14 residues. The CDR3 region has the DNA TGTGCCAGCAGTAAGGGACAGGGAGGCGATGAGCAGTTCTTC. Its translation: CASSKGQGGDEQFF.

This chain joins TRBV29-1 and TRBJ2-7, with a weak D call TRBD2 (7 bases). The V and J ends lost 3 bases and 5 bases respectively, with 11 bases between them. The germline CDR1 and CDR2 sequences are SQVTM and ANQGSEA. This CDR3 has 12 residues. Here the CDR3 reads CSVEGGANEQYF. CDR3 bases: TGCAGCGTTGAGGGGGGGGCCAACGAGCAGTACTTC.

The rearrangement joins TRBV19 to TRBJ2-7; D is tentatively TRBD1 or TRBD2 (5 bases each). CDR3 size: 14 residues. Germline V lookup: CDR1 LNHDA, CDR2 SQIVND (reference sequence). The V end lost 7 bases, the J end lost 2 bases, and 15 bases lay between the germline ends. In DNA, the CDR3 is TGTGCCAGTAACCGGGGCGCAGGGCCCTACGAGCAGTACTTC. This translates into CASNRGAGPYEQYF. The full variable domain, its missing parts supplied by reference TRBV19 and TRBJ2-7, is DGGITQSPKYLFRKEGQNVTLSCEQNLNHDAMYWYRQDPGQGLRLIYYSQIVNDFQKGDIAEGYSVSREKKESFPLTVTSAQKNPTAFYLCASNRGAGPYEQYFGPGTRLTVT.

The rearrangement joins TRBV5-4 to TRBJ2-1; 9 bases match TRBD1. The CDR3 sequence is 15 residues long. Unmatched junction bases numbered 8, after V lost 4 bases and J lost 6 bases. The germline CDR1 and CDR2 sequences are SGHNT and YYREEE (reference sequence). As DNA, the CDR3 is TGTGCCAGCAGCCAGGGGACAGGGAGGAGCAATGAGCAGTTCTTC. The encoded protein is CASSQGTGRSNEQFF.

The V call is TRBV11-2, the J call TRBJ1-3; D not resolved. The CDR3 length is 13 residues. The germline V gene has CDR1 SGHAT and CDR2 FQNNGV. The V and J ends lost 4 bases and 7 bases respectively, with 11 bases between them. The CDR3 loop reads CASSSVPSNTIYF. The CDR3 DNA is TGTGCCAGCAGCTCTGTCCCCTCTAACACCATATATTTT.